This TCR beta chain was sequenced for a study of T cell responses to AZD1222 COVID-19 vaccine. Study-wide background: Doses given second, at about 4 or about 12 weeks, were pooled. Study-level results: At baseline, seropositivity was found in only 5 to 7 AZD1222 recipients. Distributed over spike, vaccine-associated CD4 TCRs predominated at 160-218 and 743-854. Epitopes outside B.1.351 and B.1.1.7 mutated regions reportedly drew nearly half of spike TCRs.

Trimming stripped 0 bases from V and 8 bases from J, with 13 bases between. Germline CDR1 GTSNPN, CDR2 SVGIG (reference sequence). This CDR3 spans 13 amino acids. The data were produced by immunoSEQ multiplex PCR, yet TCRdb's version contains in-frame clones alone and is incomplete. The sample includes 75,000 to 95,000 clones, roughly 90% seen only once; the top ten take approximately 4.2%. As regards this clone: Its antigen is not identified.

Sample: peripheral blood, taken on day 0 of AZD1222 vaccination. The receptor comes from an adult in good health. The chain links TRBV30 to TRBJ1-2; D possibly corresponds to TRBD1 (6 bases). CDR3 loop: CAWSVGGRRGYTF. In nucleotides, the CDR3 is TGTGCCTGGAGTGTCGGGGGGCGTCGAGGCTACACCTTC.